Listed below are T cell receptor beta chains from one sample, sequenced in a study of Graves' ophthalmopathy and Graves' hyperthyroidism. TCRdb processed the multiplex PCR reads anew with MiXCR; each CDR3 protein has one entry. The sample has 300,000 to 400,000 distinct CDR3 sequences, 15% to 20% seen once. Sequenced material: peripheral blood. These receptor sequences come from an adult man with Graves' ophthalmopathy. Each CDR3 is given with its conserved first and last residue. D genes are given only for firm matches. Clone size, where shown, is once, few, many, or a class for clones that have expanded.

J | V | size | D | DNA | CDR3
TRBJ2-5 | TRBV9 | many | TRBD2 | TGCGCCAGCAGCGTCGGACTAGCTGAAGAGACCCAGTACTTC | CASSVGLAEETQYF
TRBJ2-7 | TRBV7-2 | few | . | TGTGCCAGCAGCTTAGCGGGGCGGATCGGGGACGAGCAGTACTTC | CASSLAGRIGDEQYF
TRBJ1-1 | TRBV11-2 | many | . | TGTGCCAGCAGCTTAGACCGGGGGGCTACTGAAGCTTTCTTT | CASSLDRGATEAFF
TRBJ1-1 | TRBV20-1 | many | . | TGCAGTGCTATGCGACCGACAGGAACTAACACTGAAGCTTTCTTT | CSAMRPTGTNTEAFF
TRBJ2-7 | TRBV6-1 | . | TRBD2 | TGTGCCAGCAGTGCTTCTAGCGGCCACGAGCAGTCCTTC | CASSASSGHEQSF
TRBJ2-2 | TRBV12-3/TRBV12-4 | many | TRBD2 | TGTGCCAGCAGTTTAATAGCGGGGGGGCTCCTGAACACCGGGGAGCTGTTTTTT | CASSLIAGGLLNTGELFF
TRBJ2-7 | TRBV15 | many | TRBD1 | TGTGCCACCAGCGTCAGTCGGGACAGCTACGAGCAGTACTTC | CATSVSRDSYEQYF
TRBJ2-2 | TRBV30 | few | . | TGTGCCTGGAGTGTTGGGAGATACACCGGGGAGCTGTTTTTT | CAWSVGRYTGELFF
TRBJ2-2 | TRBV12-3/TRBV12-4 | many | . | TGTGCCAGCAGTTTCGGCGGAGTGAACACCGGGGAGCTGTTTTTT | CASSFGGVNTGELFF
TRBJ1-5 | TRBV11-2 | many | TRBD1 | TGTGCCAGCAGCTTAGGGGGGACAGGGGGGACTTATAGCAATCAGCCCCAGCATTTT | CASSLGGTGGTYSNQPQHF
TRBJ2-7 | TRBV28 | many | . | TGTGCCAGCAGAGATGGCATATACGAGCAGTACTTC | CASRDGIYEQYF
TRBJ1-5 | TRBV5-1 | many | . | TGCGCCAGCAGCTTAGGAGGGAACCTTAATCAGCCCCAGCATTTT | CASSLGGNLNQPQHF
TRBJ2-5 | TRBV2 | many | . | TGTGCCAGCGATAGCGGCGGGTCGGGTCTGGAGACCCAGTACTTC | CASDSGGSGLETQYF
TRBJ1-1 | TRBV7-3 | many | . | TGTGCCAGCAGCTTAGTGAGGTCCACTGAAGCTTTCTTT | CASSLVRSTEAFF
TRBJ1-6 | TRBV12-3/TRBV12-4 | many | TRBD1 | TGTGCCAGCAGGGCAAGACAGGGAAATAATTCACCCCTCCACTTT | CASRARQGNNSPLHF
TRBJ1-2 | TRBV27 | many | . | TGTGCCAGCAGTCCCTTATTATCCGGGGAGGCCTATGGCTACACCTTC | CASSPLLSGEAYGYTF
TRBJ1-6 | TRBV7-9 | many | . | TGTGCCAGCAGCCAAGAGAGCAATTCACCCCTCCACTTT | CASSQESNSPLHF
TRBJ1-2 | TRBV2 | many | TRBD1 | TGTGCCAGCAGACCGGGACAGAGGACGGGTGGCTACACCTTC | CASRPGQRTGGYTF
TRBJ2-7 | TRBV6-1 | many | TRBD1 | TGTGCCAGCAATAAGGGACAGGAGATTTTCTACGAGCAGTACTTC | CASNKGQEIFYEQYF
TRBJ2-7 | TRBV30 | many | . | TGTGCCTGGACCGTTTCGGGGGTAGCCTACGAGCAGTACTTC | CAWTVSGVAYEQYF
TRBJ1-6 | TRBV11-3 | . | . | TGTGCCAGCAGCAACATTGGGGACTGCCGTTATAATTCACCCCTCCACTTT | CASSNIGDCRYNSPLHF
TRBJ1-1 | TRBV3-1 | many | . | TGTGCCAGCAGCCAAGATTACGGCAGGGCGAACACTGAAGCTTTCTTT | CASSQDYGRANTEAFF
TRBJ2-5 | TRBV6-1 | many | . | TGTGCCAGCAGTGAAGACGGATACCCTGGGACCCAGTACTTC | CASSEDGYPGTQYF
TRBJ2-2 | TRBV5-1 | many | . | TGCGCCAGCAGCTTGGTTTCAGGGTACACCGGGGAGCTGTTTTTT | CASSLVSGYTGELFF
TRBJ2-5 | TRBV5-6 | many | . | TGTGCCAGCAGCCCGAGGGGTTCAATAGAGACCCAGTACTTC | CASSPRGSIETQYF
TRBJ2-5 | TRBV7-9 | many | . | TGTGCCAGCAGCTTTGACTCGAGGAGCCAGTACTTC | CASSFDSRSQYF
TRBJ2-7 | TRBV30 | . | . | TGTGCCTGGGGCGGGGCCCCAGGTCGGATCTACGAGCAGTACTTC | CAWGGAPGRIYEQYF
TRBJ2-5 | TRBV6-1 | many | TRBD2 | TGTGCCAGCATTGAACCAGCGGGGTACCAAGAGACCCAGTACTTC | CASIEPAGYQETQYF
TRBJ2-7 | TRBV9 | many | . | TGTGCCAGCAGCGCGAGCGACAGTCCTAGCTCCTACGAGCAGTACTTC | CASSASDSPSSYEQYF
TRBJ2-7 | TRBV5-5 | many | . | TGTGCCAGCAGCCACGGGAGCTCCTACGAGCAGTACTTC | CASSHGSSYEQYF
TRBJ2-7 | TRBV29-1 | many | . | TGCAGCGTCCTGGGGTCGGGACATACCCCCGAGCAGTACTTC | CSVLGSGHTPEQYF
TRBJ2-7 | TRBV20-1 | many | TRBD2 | TGCAGTGCCTCCCCGGGACTAGCGGGGGGGCGCTTCGACGAGCAGTACTTC | CSASPGLAGGRFDEQYF
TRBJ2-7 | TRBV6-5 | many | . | TGTGCCAGCAGTTACTCGCTGGGGTATGAGCAGTACTTC | CASSYSLGYEQYF
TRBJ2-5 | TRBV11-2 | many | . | TGTGCCAGCAGCTCCCGGGGACTGGGGCAAGAGACCCAGTACTTC | CASSSRGLGQETQYF
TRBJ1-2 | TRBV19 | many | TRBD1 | TGTGCCAGCCAAGAACAGGGGCCAGAGGGCTACACCTTC | CASQEQGPEGYTF
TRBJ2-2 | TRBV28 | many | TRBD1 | TGTGCCAGCAGTTTAGGGGACAGGGGTACCGGGGAGCTGTTTTTT | CASSLGDRGTGELFF
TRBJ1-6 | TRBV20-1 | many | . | TGCAGTGCTAGGGCGACAGCAAATTCACCCCTCCACTTT | CSARATANSPLHF
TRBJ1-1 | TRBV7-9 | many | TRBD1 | TGTGCCAGTAGTAGTTCAGGGGGGACTGAAGCTTTCTTT | CASSSSGGTEAFF
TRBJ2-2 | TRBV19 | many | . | TGTGCCAGTAGCGCCGGGACAACTTACACCGGGGAGCTGTTTTTT | CASSAGTTYTGELFF
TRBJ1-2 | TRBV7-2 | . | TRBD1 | TGTGCCAGCAGCGCGACAGGGATAACTTATGGCTACACCTTC | CASSATGITYGYTF
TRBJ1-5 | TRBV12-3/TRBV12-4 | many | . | TGTGCCAGCAGTGGTAGGGAGGGCTTTGGTCAGCCCCAGCATTTT | CASSGREGFGQPQHF
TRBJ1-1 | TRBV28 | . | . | TGTGCCAGCAGTTTATTCTCCTTGGTGCCGGGGAACACTGAAGCTTTCTTT | CASSLFSLVPGNTEAFF
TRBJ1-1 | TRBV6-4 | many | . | TGTGCCAGCAGTGGAGTGTTGGGCTCTGAAGCTTTCTTT | CASSGVLGSEAFF
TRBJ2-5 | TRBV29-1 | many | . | TGCAGCGTTCGAGGGGGTCAGGGGCTGGAGACCCAGTACTTC | CSVRGGQGLETQYF
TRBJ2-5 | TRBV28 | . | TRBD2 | TGTGCCAGCAGTTTCGAGCGGGACCAGTACTTC | CASSFERDQYF
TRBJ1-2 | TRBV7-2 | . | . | TGTGCCAGCAGCTTTCCAACAGGGACATGCACCTTC | CASSFPTGTCTF
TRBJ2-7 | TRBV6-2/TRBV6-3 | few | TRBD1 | TGTGCCAGCAGTTACGGGTCAGGGGGAATTATCTACGAGCAGTACTTC | CASSYGSGGIIYEQYF